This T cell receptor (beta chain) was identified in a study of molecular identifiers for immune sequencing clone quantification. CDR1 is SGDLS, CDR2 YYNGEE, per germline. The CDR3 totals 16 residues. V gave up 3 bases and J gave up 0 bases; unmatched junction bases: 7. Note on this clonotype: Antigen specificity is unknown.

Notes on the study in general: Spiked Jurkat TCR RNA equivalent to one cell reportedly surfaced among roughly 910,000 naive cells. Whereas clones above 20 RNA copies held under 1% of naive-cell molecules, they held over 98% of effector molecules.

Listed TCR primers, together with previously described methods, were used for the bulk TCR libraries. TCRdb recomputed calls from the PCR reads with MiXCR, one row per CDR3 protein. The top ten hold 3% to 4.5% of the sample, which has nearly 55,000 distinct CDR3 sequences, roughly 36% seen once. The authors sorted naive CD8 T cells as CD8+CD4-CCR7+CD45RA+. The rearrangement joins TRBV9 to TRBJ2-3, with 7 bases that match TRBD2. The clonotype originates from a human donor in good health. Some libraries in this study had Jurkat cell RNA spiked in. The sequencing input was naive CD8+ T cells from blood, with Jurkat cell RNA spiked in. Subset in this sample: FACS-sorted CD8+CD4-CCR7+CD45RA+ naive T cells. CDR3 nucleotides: TGTGCCAGCAGCGCCTGGAGCGGGACTAGCACAGATACGCAGTATTTT. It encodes CASSAWSGTSTDTQYF.